The clone carrying this T cell receptor beta chain was seen more than once but under ten times. As yet, its antigen is unknown. The sample belongs to a study of beta chain features in type 1 diabetes. At the level of the study: All of the samples together had some 99 million sorted cells examined.

Researchers reported sorting CD4+ naive, central memory, regulatory and stem cell-like memory cells via CD45RO/CCR7/CD25/CD127/CD95/CD27. Purity exceeded 95% in all sorted populations. Study conclusions and caveats: For patients and controls alike, PCR might favor shorter templates to the same degree. All four CD4+ subsets of Type 1 diabetes patients contained TCRB CDR3s that were moderately but significantly shorter.

Expressed TCRB transcripts were sequenced because the entire RNA isolate underwent reverse transcription. The data were produced by immunoSEQ multiplex PCR, yet TCRdb's version contains in-frame clones alone and is incomplete. The sample records approximately 150,000 clones, 63% being singletons. The V gene lost 7 bases and the J gene lost 1 base, with 13 bases spanning the gap. CDR3 length: 14 residues. Germline lookup yields CDR1 SQVTM and CDR2 ANQGSEA. The TCR originated in a young man with type 1 diabetes. The chain recombines TRBV29-1 with TRBJ2-2; D might be TRBD2 (6 bases). Sequencing was performed on naive CD4+ T cells from blood. This chain's CDR3 is CSAGRGENTGELFF. The CDR3 DNA follows: TGCAGCGCTGGTCGCGGGGAGAACACCGGGGAGCTGTTTTTT.